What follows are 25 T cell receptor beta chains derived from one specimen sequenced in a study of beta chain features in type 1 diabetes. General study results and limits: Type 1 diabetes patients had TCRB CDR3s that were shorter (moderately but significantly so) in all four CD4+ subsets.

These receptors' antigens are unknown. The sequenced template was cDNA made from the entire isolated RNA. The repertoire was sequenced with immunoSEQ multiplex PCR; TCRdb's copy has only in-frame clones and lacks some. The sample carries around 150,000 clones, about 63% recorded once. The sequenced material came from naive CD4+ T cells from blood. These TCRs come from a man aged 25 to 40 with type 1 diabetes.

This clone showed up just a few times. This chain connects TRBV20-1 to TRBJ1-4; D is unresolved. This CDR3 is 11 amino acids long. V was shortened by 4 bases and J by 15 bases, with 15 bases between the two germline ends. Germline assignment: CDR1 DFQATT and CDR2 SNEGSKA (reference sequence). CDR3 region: CSATGIEEMFF. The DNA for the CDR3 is TGCAGTGCTACCGGAATAGAAGAGATGTTTTTT.

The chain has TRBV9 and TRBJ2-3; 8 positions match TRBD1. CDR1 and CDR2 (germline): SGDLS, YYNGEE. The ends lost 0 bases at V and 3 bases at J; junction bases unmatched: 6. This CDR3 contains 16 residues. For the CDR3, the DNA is TGTGCCAGCAGCGTAGCGGACAGGGATTTTACAGATACGCAGTATTTT. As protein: CASSVADRDFTDTQYF.

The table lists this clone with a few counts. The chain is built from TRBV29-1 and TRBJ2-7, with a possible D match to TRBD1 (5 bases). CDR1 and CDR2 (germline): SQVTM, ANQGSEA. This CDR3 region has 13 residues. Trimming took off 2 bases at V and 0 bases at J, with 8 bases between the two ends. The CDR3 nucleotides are TGCAGCGTTGAACAGGGCTCCTCCTACGAGCAGTACTTC. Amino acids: CSVEQGSSYEQYF.

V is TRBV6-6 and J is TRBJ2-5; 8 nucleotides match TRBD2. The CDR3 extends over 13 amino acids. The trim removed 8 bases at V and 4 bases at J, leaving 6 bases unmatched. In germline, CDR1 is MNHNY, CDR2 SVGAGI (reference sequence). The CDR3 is CASAGLAGETQYF. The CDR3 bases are TGTGCCAGCGCGGGGCTAGCGGGAGAGACCCAGTACTTC.

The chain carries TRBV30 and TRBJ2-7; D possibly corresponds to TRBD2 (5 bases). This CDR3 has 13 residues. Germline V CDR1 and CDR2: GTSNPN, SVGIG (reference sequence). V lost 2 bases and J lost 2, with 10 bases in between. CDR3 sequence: CAWSSGITYEQYF. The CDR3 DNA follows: TGTGCCTGGAGTTCCGGGATAACCTACGAGCAGTACTTC.

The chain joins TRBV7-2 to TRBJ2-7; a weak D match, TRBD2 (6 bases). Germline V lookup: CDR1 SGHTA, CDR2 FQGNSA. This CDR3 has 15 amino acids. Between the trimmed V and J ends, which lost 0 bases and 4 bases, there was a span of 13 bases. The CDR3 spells CASSLATLASYEQYF. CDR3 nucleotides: TGTGCCAGCAGCTTAGCGACACTAGCATCGTACGAGCAGTACTTC.

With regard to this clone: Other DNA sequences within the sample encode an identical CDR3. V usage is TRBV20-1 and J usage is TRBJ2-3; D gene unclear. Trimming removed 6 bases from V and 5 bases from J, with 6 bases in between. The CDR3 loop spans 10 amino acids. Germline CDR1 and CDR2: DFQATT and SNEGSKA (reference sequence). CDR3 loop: CSAEGDTQYF. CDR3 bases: TGCAGTGCCGAAGGAGATACGCAGTATTTT.

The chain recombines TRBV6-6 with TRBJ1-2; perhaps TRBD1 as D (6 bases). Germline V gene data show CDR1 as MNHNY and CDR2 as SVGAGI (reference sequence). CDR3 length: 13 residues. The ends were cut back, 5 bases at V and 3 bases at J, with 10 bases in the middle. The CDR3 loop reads CASSDGQYYGYTF. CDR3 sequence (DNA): TGTGCCAGCAGTGACGGACAGTACTATGGCTACACCTTC.

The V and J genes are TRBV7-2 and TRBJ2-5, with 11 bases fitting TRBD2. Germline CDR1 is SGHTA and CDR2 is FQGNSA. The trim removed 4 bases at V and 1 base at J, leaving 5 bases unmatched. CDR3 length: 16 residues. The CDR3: CASSSRGTSGQETQYF. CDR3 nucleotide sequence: TGTGCCAGCAGCTCGCGGGGGACTAGCGGCCAAGAGACCCAGTACTTC.

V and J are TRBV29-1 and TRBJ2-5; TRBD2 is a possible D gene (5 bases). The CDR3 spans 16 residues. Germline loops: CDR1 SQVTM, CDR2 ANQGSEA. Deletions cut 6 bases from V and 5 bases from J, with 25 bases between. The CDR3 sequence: CSVPKTLDTGWETQYF. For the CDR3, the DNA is TGCAGCGTCCCGAAGACCCTAGACACGGGATGGGAGACCCAGTACTTC.

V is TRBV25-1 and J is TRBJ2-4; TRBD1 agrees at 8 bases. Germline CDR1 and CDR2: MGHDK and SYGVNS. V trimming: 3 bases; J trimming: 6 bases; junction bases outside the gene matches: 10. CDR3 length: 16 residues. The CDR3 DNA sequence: TGTGCCAGCAGTGAGGGCAGGGGGCGCCTCGGAAACATTCAGTACTTC. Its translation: CASSEGRGRLGNIQYF.

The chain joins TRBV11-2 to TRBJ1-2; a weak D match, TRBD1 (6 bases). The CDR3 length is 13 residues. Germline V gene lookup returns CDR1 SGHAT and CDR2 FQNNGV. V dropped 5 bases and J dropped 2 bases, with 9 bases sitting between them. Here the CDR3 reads CASSHQGNYGYTF. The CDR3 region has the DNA TGTGCCAGCAGCCATCAGGGGAACTATGGCTACACCTTC.

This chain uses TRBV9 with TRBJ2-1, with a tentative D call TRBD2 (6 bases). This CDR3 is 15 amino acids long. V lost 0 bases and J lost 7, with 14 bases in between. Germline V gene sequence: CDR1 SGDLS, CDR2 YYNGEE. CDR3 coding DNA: TGTGCCAGCAGCGTAGCGGTAGGGGAGGTGAATGAGCAGTTCTTC. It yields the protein CASSVAVGEVNEQFF.

The CDR3 DNA is TGCAGCGTTGCTGGACAGTTCTATGGCTACACCTTC. It specifies CSVAGQFYGYTF. J is TRBJ1-2 and V is TRBV29-1, with TRBD1 as a possible D gene (6 bases). Trimming took off 4 bases at V and 4 bases at J, with 10 bases between the two ends. CDR1 SQVTM and CDR2 ANQGSEA come from the germline V gene. There are 12 residues in the CDR3. The variable domain in full, completed from reference TRBV29-1 and TRBJ1-2, reads SAVISQKPSRDICQRGTSLTIQCQVDSQVTMMFWYRQQPGQSLTLIATANQGSEATYESGFVIDKFPISRPNLTFSTLTVSNMSPEDSSIYLCSVAGQFYGYTFGSGTRLTVV.

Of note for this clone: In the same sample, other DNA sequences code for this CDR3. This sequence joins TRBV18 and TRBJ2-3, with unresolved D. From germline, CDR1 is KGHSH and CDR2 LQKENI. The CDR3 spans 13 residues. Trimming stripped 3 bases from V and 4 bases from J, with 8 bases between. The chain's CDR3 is CASSPPGADTQYF. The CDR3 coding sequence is TGTGCCAGCTCACCCCCTGGAGCAGATACGCAGTATTTT.

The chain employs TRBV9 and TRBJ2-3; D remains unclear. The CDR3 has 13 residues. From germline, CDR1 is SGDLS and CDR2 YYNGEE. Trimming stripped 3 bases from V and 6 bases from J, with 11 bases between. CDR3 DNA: TGTGCCAGCAGCGACCCCCTAGGGGATACGCAGTATTTT. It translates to CASSDPLGDTQYF. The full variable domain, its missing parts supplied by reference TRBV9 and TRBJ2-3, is DSGVTQTPKHLITATGQRVTLRCSPRSGDLSVYWYQQSLDQGLQFLIQYYNGEERAKGNILERFSAQQFPDLHSELNLSSLELGDSALYFCASSDPLGDTQYFGPGTRLTVL.

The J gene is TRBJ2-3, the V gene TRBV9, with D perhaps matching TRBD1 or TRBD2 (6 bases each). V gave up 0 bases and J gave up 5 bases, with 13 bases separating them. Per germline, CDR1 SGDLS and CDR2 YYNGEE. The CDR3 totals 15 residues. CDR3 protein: CASSVEGGPQDTQYF. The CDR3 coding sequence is TGTGCCAGCAGCGTAGAGGGGGGTCCACAAGATACGCAGTATTTT.

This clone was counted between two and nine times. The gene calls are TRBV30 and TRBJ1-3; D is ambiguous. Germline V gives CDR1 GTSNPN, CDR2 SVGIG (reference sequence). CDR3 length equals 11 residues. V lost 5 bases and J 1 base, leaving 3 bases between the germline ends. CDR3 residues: CAWESGNTIYF. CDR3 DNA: TGTGCCTGGGAATCTGGAAACACCATATATTTT.

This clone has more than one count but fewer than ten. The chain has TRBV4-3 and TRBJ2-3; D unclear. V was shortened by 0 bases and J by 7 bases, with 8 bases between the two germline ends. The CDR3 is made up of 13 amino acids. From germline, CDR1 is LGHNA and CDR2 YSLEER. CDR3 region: CASSQDESNTQYF. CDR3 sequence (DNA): TGCGCCAGCAGCCAAGATGAGAGCAATACGCAGTATTTT.

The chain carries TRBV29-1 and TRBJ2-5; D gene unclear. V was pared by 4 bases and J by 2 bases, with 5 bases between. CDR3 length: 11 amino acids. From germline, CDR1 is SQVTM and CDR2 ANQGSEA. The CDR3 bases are TGCAGCGTTGTAGTACAAGAGACCCAGTACTTC. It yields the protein CSVVVQETQYF.

CDR3 sequence reads: CSVAAGTGEEETQYF. The CDR3 DNA follows: TGCAGCGTAGCTGCCGGGACAGGGGAAGAAGAGACCCAGTACTTC. The V and J genes are TRBV29-1 and TRBJ2-5; TRBD1 matches 10 bases. Looked up from germline, CDR1 is SQVTM and CDR2 is ANQGSEA. The V gene end was trimmed by 6 bases and the J gene end by 3 bases; junction bases not matched to a gene: 10. The CDR3 consists of 15 residues.

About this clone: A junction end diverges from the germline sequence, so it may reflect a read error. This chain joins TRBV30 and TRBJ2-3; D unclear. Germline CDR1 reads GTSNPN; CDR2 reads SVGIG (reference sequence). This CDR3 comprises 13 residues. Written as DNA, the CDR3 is TGTGCCTGGATAAGCGTAATCACAAATACGCAGTATTTT. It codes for CAWISVITNTQYF.

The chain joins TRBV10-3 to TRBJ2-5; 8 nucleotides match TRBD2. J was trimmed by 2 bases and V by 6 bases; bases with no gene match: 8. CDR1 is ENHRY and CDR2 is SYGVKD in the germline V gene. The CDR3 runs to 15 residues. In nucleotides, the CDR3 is TGTGCCATCAGGGACACTAGCGGACAACAAGAGACCCAGTACTTC. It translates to CAIRDTSGQQETQYF.

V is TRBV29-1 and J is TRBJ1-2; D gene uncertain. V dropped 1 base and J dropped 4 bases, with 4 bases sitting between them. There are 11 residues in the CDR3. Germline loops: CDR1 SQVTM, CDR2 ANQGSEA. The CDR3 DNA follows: TGCAGCGTTGAAGCCCTCTATGGCTACACCTTC. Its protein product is CSVEALYGYTF.

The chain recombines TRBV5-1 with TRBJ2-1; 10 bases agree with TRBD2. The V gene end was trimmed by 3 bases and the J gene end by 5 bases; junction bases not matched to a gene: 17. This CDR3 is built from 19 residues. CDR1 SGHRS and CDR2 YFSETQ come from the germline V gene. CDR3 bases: TGCGCCAGCAGCTCCGGGGTAGCGGGGGGTGTTTCATGGAACAATGAGCAGTTCTTC. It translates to CASSSGVAGGVSWNNEQFF.